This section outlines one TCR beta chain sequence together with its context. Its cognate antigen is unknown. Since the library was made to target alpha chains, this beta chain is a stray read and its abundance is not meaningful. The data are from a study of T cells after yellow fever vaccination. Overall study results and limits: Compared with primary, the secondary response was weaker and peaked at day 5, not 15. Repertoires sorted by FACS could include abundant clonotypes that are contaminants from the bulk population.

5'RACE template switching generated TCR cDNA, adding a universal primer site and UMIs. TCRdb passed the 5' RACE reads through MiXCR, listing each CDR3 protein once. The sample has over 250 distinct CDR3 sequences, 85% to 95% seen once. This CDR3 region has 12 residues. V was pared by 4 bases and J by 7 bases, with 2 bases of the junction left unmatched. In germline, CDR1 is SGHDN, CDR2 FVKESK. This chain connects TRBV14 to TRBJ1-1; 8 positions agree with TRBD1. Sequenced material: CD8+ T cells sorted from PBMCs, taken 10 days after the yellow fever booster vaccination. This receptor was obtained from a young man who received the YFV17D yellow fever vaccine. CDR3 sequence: CASSLGQGEAFF. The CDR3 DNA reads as TGTGCCAGCAGCCTTGGACAGGGTGAAGCTTTCTTT.